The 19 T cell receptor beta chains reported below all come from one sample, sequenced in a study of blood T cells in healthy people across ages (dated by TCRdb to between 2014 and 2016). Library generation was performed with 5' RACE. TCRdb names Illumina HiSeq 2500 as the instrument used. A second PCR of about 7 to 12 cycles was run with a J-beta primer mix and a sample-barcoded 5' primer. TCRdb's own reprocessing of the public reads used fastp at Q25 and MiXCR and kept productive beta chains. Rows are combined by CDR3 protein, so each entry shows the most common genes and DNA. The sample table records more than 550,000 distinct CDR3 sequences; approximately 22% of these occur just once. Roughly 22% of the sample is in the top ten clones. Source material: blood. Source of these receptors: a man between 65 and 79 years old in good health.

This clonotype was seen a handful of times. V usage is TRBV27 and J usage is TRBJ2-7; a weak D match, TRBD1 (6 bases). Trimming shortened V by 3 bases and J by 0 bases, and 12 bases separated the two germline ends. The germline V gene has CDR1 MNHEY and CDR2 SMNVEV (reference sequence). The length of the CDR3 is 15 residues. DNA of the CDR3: TGTGCCAGCAGTTTGGACAGAAAAGACTCCTACGAGCAGTACGTC. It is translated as CASSLDRKDSYEQYV.

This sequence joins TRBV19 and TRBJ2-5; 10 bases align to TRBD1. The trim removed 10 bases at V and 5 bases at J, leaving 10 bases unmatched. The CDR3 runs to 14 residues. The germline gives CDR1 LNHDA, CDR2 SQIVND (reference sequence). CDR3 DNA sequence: TGTGCCACCCGGGACAGGGGTATCCGGGAGACCCAGTACTTC. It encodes CATRDRGIRETQYF.

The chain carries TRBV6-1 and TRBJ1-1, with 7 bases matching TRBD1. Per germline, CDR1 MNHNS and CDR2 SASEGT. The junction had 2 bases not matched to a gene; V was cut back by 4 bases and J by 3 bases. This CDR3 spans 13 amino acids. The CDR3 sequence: CASSVGQDTEAFF. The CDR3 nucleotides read TGTGCCAGCAGTGTCGGACAGGACACTGAAGCTTTCTTT.

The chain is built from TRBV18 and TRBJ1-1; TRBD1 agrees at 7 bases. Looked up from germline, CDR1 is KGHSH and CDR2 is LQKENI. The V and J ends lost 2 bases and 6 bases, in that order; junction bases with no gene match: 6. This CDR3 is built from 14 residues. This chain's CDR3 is CASSPNRGFAEAFF. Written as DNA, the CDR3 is TGTGCCAGCTCACCAAACAGGGGTTTCGCTGAAGCTTTCTTT.

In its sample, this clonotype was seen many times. The CDR3 protein is CASSSGGLYEQFF. The CDR3 nucleotides are TGTGCCAGCAGTAGCGGGGGCCTCTATGAGCAGTTCTTC. V usage is TRBV5-5 and J usage is TRBJ2-1; 9 bases align to TRBD2. The CDR3 is 13 residues long. CDR1 SGHKS and CDR2 YYEKEE come from the germline V gene (reference sequence). The J segment lost 8 bases and the V segment lost 5 bases, leaving 5 bases of the junction unmatched.

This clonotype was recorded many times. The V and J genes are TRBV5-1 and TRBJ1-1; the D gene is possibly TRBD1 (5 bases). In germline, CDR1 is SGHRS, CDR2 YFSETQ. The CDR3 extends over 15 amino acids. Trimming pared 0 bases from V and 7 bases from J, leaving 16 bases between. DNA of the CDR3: TGCGCCAGCAGCTTGGATGGGGGGGGATGGATTGAAGCTTTCTTT. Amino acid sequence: CASSLDGGGWIEAFF.

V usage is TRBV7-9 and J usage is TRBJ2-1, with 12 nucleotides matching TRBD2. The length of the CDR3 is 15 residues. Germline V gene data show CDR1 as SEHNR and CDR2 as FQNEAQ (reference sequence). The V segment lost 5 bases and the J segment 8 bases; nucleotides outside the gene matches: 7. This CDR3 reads CASSPTSGSNDEQFF. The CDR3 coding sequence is TGTGCCAGCAGCCCGACTAGCGGGAGTAACGATGAGCAGTTCTTC.

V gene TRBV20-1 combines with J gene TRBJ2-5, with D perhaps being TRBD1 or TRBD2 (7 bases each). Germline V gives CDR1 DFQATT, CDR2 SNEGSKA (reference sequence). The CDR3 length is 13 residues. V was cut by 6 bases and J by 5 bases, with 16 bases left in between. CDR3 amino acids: CSASGTAEETQYF. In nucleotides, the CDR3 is TGCAGTGCGAGCGGGACAGCAGAGGAGACCCAGTACTTC.

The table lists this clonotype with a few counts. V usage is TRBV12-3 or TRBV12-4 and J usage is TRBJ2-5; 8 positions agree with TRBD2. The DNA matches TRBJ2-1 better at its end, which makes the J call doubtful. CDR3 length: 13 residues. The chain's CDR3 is CASGSTSGNEQFF. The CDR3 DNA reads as TGTGCCAGCGGTTCTACTAGCGGAAATGAGCAGTTCTTC.

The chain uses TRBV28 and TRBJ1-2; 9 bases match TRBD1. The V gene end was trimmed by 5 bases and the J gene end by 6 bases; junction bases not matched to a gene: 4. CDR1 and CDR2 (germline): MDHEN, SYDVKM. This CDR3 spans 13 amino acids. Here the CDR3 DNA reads TGTGCCAGCAGTCTGACAGGGGGGAATGGCTACACCTTC. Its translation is CASSLTGGNGYTF.

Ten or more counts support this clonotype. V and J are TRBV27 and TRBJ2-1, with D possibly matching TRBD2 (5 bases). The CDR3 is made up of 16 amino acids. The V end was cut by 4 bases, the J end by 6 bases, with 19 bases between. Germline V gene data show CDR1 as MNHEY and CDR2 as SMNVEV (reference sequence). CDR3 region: CASSSLLGPLRNEQFF. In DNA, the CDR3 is TGTGCCAGCAGTTCCCTACTAGGCCCCCTACGCAATGAGCAGTTCTTC.

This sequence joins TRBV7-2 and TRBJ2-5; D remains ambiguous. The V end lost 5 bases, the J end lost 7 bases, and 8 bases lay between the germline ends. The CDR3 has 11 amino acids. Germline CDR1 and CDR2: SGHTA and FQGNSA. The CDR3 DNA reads TGTGCCAGCAGCCGTACGGGGACCCAGTACTTC. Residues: CASSRTGTQYF.

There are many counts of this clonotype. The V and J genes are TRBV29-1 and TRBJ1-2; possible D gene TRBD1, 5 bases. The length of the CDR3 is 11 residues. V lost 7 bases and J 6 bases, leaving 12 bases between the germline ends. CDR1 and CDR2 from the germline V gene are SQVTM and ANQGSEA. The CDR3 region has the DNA TGCAGCGCTGTGGGAGGGGATGGCTACACCTTC. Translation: CSAVGGDGYTF.

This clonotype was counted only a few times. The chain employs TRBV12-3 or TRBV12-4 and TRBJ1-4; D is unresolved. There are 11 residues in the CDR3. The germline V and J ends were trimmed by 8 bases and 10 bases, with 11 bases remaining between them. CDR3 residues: CASVRRGKLFF. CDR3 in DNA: TGTGCCAGCGTGCGCCGGGGAAAACTGTTTTTT.

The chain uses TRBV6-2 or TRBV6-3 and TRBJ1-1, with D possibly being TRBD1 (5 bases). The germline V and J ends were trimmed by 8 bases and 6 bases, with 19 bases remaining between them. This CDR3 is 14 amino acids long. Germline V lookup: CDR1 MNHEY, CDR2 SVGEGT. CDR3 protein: CASFRGRRTSEAFF. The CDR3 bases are TGTGCCAGCTTTAGGGGCAGGAGGACTTCTGAAGCTTTCTTT.

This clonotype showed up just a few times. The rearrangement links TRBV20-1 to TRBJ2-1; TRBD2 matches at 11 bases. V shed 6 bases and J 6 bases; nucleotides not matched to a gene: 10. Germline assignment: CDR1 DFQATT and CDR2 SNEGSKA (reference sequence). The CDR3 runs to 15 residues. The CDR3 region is CSAGILAGVGNEQFF. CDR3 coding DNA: TGCAGTGCAGGGATACTAGCGGGAGTGGGCAATGAGCAGTTCTTC.

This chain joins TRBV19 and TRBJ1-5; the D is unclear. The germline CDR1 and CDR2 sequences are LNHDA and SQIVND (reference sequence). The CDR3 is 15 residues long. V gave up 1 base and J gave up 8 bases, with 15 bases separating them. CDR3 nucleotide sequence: TGTGCCAGTAGTATAGCAAGGACCCAGGAGGAGCCCCAGCATTTT. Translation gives CASSIARTQEEPQHF.

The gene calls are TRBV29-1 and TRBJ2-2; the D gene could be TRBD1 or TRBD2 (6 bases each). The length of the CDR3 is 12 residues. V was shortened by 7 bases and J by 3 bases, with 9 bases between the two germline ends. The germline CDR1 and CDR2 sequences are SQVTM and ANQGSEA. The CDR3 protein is CSGRGDTGELFF. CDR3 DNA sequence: TGCAGCGGGAGGGGGGACACCGGGGAGCTGTTTTTT.

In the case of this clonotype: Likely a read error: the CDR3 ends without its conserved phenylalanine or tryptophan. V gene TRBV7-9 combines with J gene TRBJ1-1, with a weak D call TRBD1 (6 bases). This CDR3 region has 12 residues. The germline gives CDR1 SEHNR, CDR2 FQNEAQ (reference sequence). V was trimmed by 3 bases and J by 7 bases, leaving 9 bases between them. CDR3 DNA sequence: TGTGCCAGCAGCTTTGGACAGTTTGAAGCTTTCCTT. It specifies CASSFGQFEAFL.